Sequencing of this TCR beta chain was carried out in a study of T cell responses to AZD1222 COVID-19 vaccine (TCRdb year 2021). Looking at the study overall: TCR sequencing was performed for approximately 240 trial participants, of whom about 200 were given two doses of AZD1222 and approximately 26 were given two doses of MenACWY control vaccine. Trial participants were enrolled by age into 18-55, 56-69 and 70-plus year subgroups, with roughly 150, 30 and 60 TCR-sequenced participants respectively.

The paper as a whole reports these results and caveats: In the small 56-69-year group, the increase in depth fell short of significance, most likely because of low power. Conclusions about previously exposed vaccinees were limited because only six AZD1222 recipients were SARS-CoV-2 seropositive at baseline. Participants were mostly white British, with more females than males. The authors suggested clonal diversity may have been underestimated. Because no samples from the day 14 peak response were available, repertoires could be characterized only after the peak T cell response. Spike-specific TCR breadth and depth rose significantly after two AZD1222 doses compared with day 0 and with MenACWY recipients. The whole spike protein was spanned by vaccine-associated CD4 TCRs, and dominant responses were seen in regions 160-218 and 743-854. Reportedly, almost half of the unique spike-specific TCRs recognized epitopes lying outside the regions that are mutated in the B.1.351 and B.1.1.7 variants.

As regards this clone: Its cognate antigen has yet to be identified. Base-call qualities are not available, and no considerably larger clone is one nucleotide away.

The time point label, as the study defines it: baseline before first vaccination. The label giving this sample's treatment or condition can be read as: meningococcal conjugate vaccine given as trial control. Vaccinee samples came from UK trials COV001 and COV002, including a single-blind randomized controlled phase 2/3 trial of AZD1222 (ChAdOx1 nCoV-19) in healthy adults. For TCRbeta chain sequencing, PBMC samples were collected from trial participants at day 0 and at day 28 after the second dose. CDR1 and CDR2 are read off the germline V gene as SGHRS and YFSETQ. Trimming takes 2 bases off V and 5 bases off J; junction bases not matched to a gene: 5. From the cysteine through the phenylalanine, the CDR3 covers 14 amino acids. Only the CDR3 DNA is retained, 42 bases long and in frame from the first base. The CDR3 regions of human TCRbeta chains were subjected to immunosequencing. On the authors' methods: Repertoire TCRs were matched against a reference library of SARS-CoV-2-specific TCRs generated with the MIRA antigen-specificity platform. Breadth meant the fraction of unique TCRs that were SARS-CoV-2-associated, whereas depth meant the fraction of total T cells that were SARS-CoV-2-associated. Each spike-specific TCR was assigned to its reactive spike region and to a CD4 or CD8 class using the MIRA data. Log10-transformed breadth and depth values were compared by one-way ANOVA with Sidak's multiple comparisons tests. TCRdb limited this immuneACCESS table to in-frame rearrangements with V and J called. A share of clones is missing; checked studies link under half to unresolved V genes, and the rest is unexplained. That table gives V, J and clone size, and the DNA gave D and trimming. The sample table lists under 150,000 clones, around nine tenths of them with a count of one. Around 10% of the sample comes from the top ten.

The sequencing here drew on peripheral blood, taken on day 0 of MenACWY control vaccination. The chain is assembled from TRBV5-1 and TRBJ2-7; TRBD1 agrees with 9 junctional bases. This receptor was identified in an adult in good health. The CDR3 in this case is CASSFNTGGNEQYF. The DNA is as follows: TGCGCCAGCAGCTTTAATACAGGGGGCAACGAGCAGTACTTC.